The 25 T cell receptor beta chains below were found in one sample sequenced in a study of T cell responses to AZD1222 COVID-19 vaccine. Sequenced by immunoSEQ multiplex PCR; TCRdb stores in-frame clones only, minus some. Counted here are 25,000 to 30,000 clones, over 90% occurring once; the ten biggest clones make up more than 7%. The sample in question was peripheral blood, obtained on day 0 of AZD1222 vaccination. The receptors here all came from an adult in good health.

The rearrangement uses TRBV6-4 and TRBJ2-5; no firm D call. The CDR3 has 16 amino acids. The V end was cut by 4 bases, the J end by 2 bases, with 17 bases between. From germline, CDR1 is MRHNA and CDR2 SNTAGT. The CDR3 sequence: CASSVFGPPRQETQYF. The CDR3 DNA reads TGTGCCAGCAGTGTGTTTGGGCCCCCTAGACAAGAGACCCAGTACTTC.

This chain joins TRBV19 and TRBJ1-5; 10 bases fit TRBD1. The germline gives CDR1 LNHDA, CDR2 SQIVND (reference sequence). V trimming: 5 bases; J trimming: 3 bases; junction bases outside the gene matches: 7. The CDR3 is 16 residues long. The CDR3 region is CASSFPGQGINQPQHF. The CDR3 DNA is TGTGCCAGTAGTTTTCCGGGACAGGGGATCAATCAGCCCCAGCATTTT.

The rearrangement uses TRBV5-1 and TRBJ1-1, with TRBD1 as a possible D gene (6 bases). Trimming stripped 5 bases from V and 1 base from J, with 6 bases between. The CDR3 is made up of 12 amino acids. Germline loops: CDR1 SGHRS, CDR2 YFSETQ. CDR3 DNA sequence: TGCGCCAGCAGGACAGGGAACACTGAAGCTTTCTTT. It yields the protein CASRTGNTEAFF.

The chain employs TRBV2 and TRBJ1-6, with D unclear. The length of the CDR3 is 12 residues. Per germline, CDR1 SNHLY and CDR2 FYNNEI. V was clipped by 7 bases and J by 8 bases, with 9 bases between them. CDR3 nucleotide sequence: TGTGCCAGCACGCAGGATTATTCACCCCTCCACTTT. It translates to CASTQDYSPLHF.

The V call is TRBV6-5, the J call TRBJ1-4; 10 positions agree with TRBD1. Germline CDR1 is MNHEY and CDR2 is SVGAGI. V shed 5 bases and J 7 bases; nucleotides not matched to a gene: 4. This CDR3 is 14 amino acids long. This chain's CDR3 is CASSRTGGIEKLFF. The CDR3 DNA is TGTGCCAGCAGTCGGACAGGGGGTATTGAAAAACTGTTTTTT.

The chain carries TRBV14 and TRBJ2-5; 12 bases align to TRBD2. Germline values: CDR1 SGHDN, CDR2 FVKESK. With V trimmed by 3 bases and J by 7 bases, 12 bases remained unmatched. The CDR3 extends over 17 amino acids. The CDR3 DNA reads TGTGCCAGCAGCCAGCGACTAGCGGGGGAGACAATGGCGACCCAGTACTTC. Its translation: CASSQRLAGETMATQYF. Using reference TRBV14 and TRBJ2-5 for the parts outside the CDR3, the full variable domain is EAGVTQFPSHSVIEKGQTVTLRCDPISGHDNLYWYRRVMGKEIKFLLHFVKESKQDESGMPNNRFLAERTGGTYSTLKVQPAELEDSGVYFCASSQRLAGETMATQYFGPGTRLLVL.

The gene calls are TRBV11-2 and TRBJ1-6; no clear D. Germline loops: CDR1 SGHAT, CDR2 FQNNGV. V gave up 0 bases and J gave up 0 bases, with 6 bases separating them. The CDR3 contains 16 residues. DNA for the CDR3: TGTGCCAGCAGCTTAGATTTGAGCTCCTATAATTCACCCCTCCACTTT. It translates to CASSLDLSSYNSPLHF.

The gene calls are TRBV11-2 and TRBJ1-1; D gene uncertain. V was clipped by 1 base and J by 4 bases, with 16 bases between them. Germline V gene data show CDR1 as SGHAT and CDR2 as FQNNGV. The CDR3 has 16 residues. The CDR3 nucleotides are TGTGCCAGCAGCTTAGTACTAGGGCAGGCGGGCACTGAAGCTTTCTTT. This codes for CASSLVLGQAGTEAFF.

The rearrangement joins TRBV5-1 to TRBJ2-7, with D unresolved. The V end was cut by 0 bases, the J end by 6 bases, with 13 bases between. Germline V CDR1 and CDR2: SGHRS, YFSETQ. The CDR3 has 14 amino acids. CDR3 in amino acids: CASSLESPEREQYF. The CDR3 DNA reads as TGCGCCAGCAGCTTGGAATCGCCAGAACGCGAGCAGTACTTC.

The V call is TRBV18, the J call TRBJ2-1, with a tentative D call TRBD2 (5 bases). CDR1 KGHSH and CDR2 LQKENI come from the germline V gene. Trimming cost V 0 bases and J 6 bases, with 9 bases left between them. The CDR3 is 14 amino acids. The CDR3, as DNA: TGTGCCAGCTCACCACCCGGTCTAGCCAATGAGCAGTTCTTC. Amino acid sequence: CASSPPGLANEQFF.

The chain employs TRBV28 and TRBJ1-1, with D uncertain. V was shortened by 8 bases and J by 1 base, with 8 bases between the two germline ends. The CDR3 extends over 12 amino acids. Per germline, CDR1 MDHEN and CDR2 SYDVKM. The CDR3, as DNA: TGTGCCAGCCGGACTGAGAACACTGAAGCTTTCTTT. Residues: CASRTENTEAFF.

The chain recombines TRBV27 with TRBJ2-1; unclear D gene. CDR3 length equals 18 residues. V was cut by 0 bases and J by 0 bases, with 15 bases left in between. Germline values: CDR1 MNHEY, CDR2 SMNVEV (reference sequence). CDR3 bases: TGTGCCAGCAGTTTATCGGGTCTGGGCCAGAGCTCCTACAATGAGCAGTTCTTC. Amino acids: CASSLSGLGQSSYNEQFF.

V and J are TRBV14 and TRBJ2-1; the D call may be TRBD1 or TRBD2 (5 bases each). In germline, CDR1 is SGHDN, CDR2 FVKESK. V lost 3 bases and J lost 6, with 18 bases in between. The CDR3 runs 16 residues. The CDR3 nucleotides read TGTGCCAGCAGCCATAAATACGGGACCCTACGCAATGAGCAGTTCTTC. The encoded protein is CASSHKYGTLRNEQFF.

The chain recombines TRBV14 with TRBJ1-6; D perhaps matches TRBD1 (5 bases). This CDR3 contains 13 residues. Between the trimmed V and J ends, which lost 11 bases and 4 bases, there was a span of 12 bases. CDR1 SGHDN and CDR2 FVKESK come from the germline V gene. The CDR3 region is CAGQGYYNSPLHF. As DNA, the CDR3 is TGTGCCGGGCAGGGATATTATAATTCACCCCTCCACTTT.

This clone was observed a single time. The chain joins TRBV12-3 or TRBV12-4 to TRBJ1-3; tentative D call: TRBD1 (5 bases). The CDR3 loop spans 12 amino acids. V was clipped by 5 bases and J by 4 bases, with 6 bases between them. The CDR3 sequence: CASSRDGNTIYF. As DNA, the CDR3 is TGTGCCAGCAGTAGGGACGGAAACACCATATATTTT.

A word on this clone: The same CDR3 arises from other DNA sequences in this sample as well. The V gene is TRBV5-1, the J gene TRBJ2-3; possibly TRBD1 for D (6 bases). The germline V gene has CDR1 SGHRS and CDR2 YFSETQ. Trimming removed 2 bases at V and 0 bases at J, with 10 bases between. The CDR3 is 15 residues long. The CDR3 coding sequence is TGCGCCAGCAGCTTTGGGACATCTAGCACAGATACGCAGTATTTT. Its protein product is CASSFGTSSTDTQYF.

The chain is built from TRBV7-8 and TRBJ2-7, with 12 bases fitting TRBD1. CDR3 size: 18 residues. Germline values: CDR1 SGHVS, CDR2 FQNEAQ. Germline trimming cut 4 bases from V and 6 bases from J; bases unmatched to any gene: 16. CDR3 sequence reads: CASSSGTGGEEKRLEQYF. CDR3 sequence (DNA): TGTGCCAGCAGCTCGGGGACAGGGGGCGAAGAGAAGAGACTCGAGCAGTACTTC. The full variable domain, rest sourced from reference TRBV7-8 and TRBJ2-7, is GAGVSQSPRYKVAKRGQDVALRCDPISGHVSLFWYQQALGQGPEFLTYFQNEAQLDKSGLPSDRFFAERPEGSVSTLKIQRTQQEDSAVYLCASSSGTGGEEKRLEQYFGPGTRLTVT.

The V call is TRBV6-6, the J call TRBJ2-7, with TRBD2 matching 12 bases. This CDR3 is built from 16 residues. Unmatched junction bases numbered 9, after V lost 7 bases and J lost 2 bases. Looked up from germline, CDR1 is MNHNY and CDR2 is SVGAGI (reference sequence). CDR3 DNA: TGTGCCAGCACCCGGACTAGCGGGGATCTGACCTACGAGCAGTACTTC. Translated, it gives CASTRTSGDLTYEQYF.

The DNA of the CDR3 is TGTGCCAGCAGTCTGGGACAGGGCGATGGCTACACCTTC. Its translation is CASSLGQGDGYTF. V gene TRBV3-1 (or the pseudogene TRBV3-2) combines with J gene TRBJ1-2, with 9 bases aligning to TRBD1. The CDR3 extends over 13 amino acids. V trimming: 6 bases; J trimming: 6 bases; junction bases outside the gene matches: 5. The V gene's germline CDR1 is LGHDT and CDR2 YNNKEL (reference sequence).

The chain has TRBV27 and TRBJ2-7; 10 positions match TRBD2. CDR1 and CDR2 (germline): MNHEY, SMNVEV (reference sequence). The CDR3 is made up of 14 amino acids. After removal of 6 bases from V and 2 bases from J, the junction contained 4 bases not matched to a gene. The CDR3 is CASSKGLAPYEQYF. The CDR3 nucleotides read TGTGCCAGCAGCAAGGGACTAGCGCCCTACGAGCAGTACTTC.

The chain recombines TRBV28 with TRBJ1-5, with D unclear. The germline V gene has CDR1 MDHEN and CDR2 SYDVKM. This CDR3 comprises 12 residues. V lost 9 bases, J lost 4 bases, and 10 bases lay in between. This CDR3 reads CASVGPNQPQHF. CDR3 in DNA: TGTGCCAGTGTGGGTCCTAATCAGCCCCAGCATTTT.

The rearrangement uses TRBV13 and TRBJ2-5, with TRBD2 as a possible D gene (5 bases). The germline V gene encodes CDR1 PRHDT and CDR2 FYEKMQ (reference sequence). With 1 base removed from V and 3 bases from J, the gap between germline ends came to 12 bases. The CDR3 length is 15 residues. Here the CDR3 reads CASSLEAGEKETQYF. The DNA for the CDR3 is TGTGCCAGCAGCTTAGAGGCGGGCGAGAAAGAGACCCAGTACTTC.

This chain links TRBV4-2 with TRBJ1-1; maybe TRBD1 (5 bases). The V gene lost 6 bases and the J gene lost 1 base, with 15 bases spanning the gap. The CDR3 runs 15 residues. Germline-derived CDR1 and CDR2 are LGHNA and YNFKEQ. The CDR3 loop is CASSPRWGQNTEAFF. The CDR3 nucleotides read TGTGCCAGCAGTCCTCGTTGGGGCCAGAACACTGAAGCTTTCTTT.

V and J are TRBV28 and TRBJ2-7; TRBD2 matches at 7 bases. The CDR3 totals 14 residues. The V gene's germline CDR1 is MDHEN and CDR2 SYDVKM. The ends lost 2 bases at V and 2 bases at J; junction bases unmatched: 3. The CDR3 DNA sequence: TGTGCCAGCAGTTTAGGGGGGGTGCCCTACGAGCAGTACTTC. Its translation: CASSLGGVPYEQYF. Supplemented by reference TRBV28 and TRBJ2-7, the full variable domain reads DVKVTQSSRYLVKRTGEKVFLECVQDMDHENMFWYRQDPGLGLRLIYFSYDVKMKEKGDIPEGYSVSREKKERFSLILESASTNQTSMYLCASSLGGVPYEQYFGPGTRLTVT.

The V call is TRBV6-1, the J call TRBJ1-6; 11 bases align to TRBD1. Per the germline V gene, CDR1 is MNHNS and CDR2 is SASEGT. The V gene end was trimmed by 3 bases and the J gene end by 2 bases; junction bases not matched to a gene: 3. The CDR3 totals 17 residues. The CDR3 sequence: CASSDLGQGAYNSPLHF. The CDR3 bases are TGTGCCAGCAGTGATTTGGGACAGGGGGCCTATAATTCACCCCTCCACTTT.